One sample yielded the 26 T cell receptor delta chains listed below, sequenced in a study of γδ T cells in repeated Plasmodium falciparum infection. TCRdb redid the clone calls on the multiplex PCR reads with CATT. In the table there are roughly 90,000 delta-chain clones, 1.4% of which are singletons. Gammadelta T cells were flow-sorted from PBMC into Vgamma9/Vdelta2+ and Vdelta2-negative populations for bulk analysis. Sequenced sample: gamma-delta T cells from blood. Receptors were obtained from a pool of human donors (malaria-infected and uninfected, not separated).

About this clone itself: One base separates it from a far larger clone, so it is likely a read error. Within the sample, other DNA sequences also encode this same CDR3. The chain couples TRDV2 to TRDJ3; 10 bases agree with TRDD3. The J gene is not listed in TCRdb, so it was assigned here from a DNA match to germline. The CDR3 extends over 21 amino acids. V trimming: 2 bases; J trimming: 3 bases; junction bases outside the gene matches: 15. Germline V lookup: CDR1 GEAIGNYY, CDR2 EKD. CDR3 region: CACDKLMGDTKTNWDTRQMFF. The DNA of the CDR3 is TGTGCCTGTGACAAGCTGATGGGGGATACCAAAACGAACTGGGACACCCGACAGATGTTTTTC.

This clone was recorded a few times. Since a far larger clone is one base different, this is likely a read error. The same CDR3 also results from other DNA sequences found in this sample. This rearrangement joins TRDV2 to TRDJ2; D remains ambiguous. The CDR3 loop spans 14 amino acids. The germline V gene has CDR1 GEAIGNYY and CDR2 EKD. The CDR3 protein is CACDHLALTAQLFF. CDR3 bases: TGTGCCTGTGACCATTTAGCTTTGACAGCTCAACTCTTCTTT.

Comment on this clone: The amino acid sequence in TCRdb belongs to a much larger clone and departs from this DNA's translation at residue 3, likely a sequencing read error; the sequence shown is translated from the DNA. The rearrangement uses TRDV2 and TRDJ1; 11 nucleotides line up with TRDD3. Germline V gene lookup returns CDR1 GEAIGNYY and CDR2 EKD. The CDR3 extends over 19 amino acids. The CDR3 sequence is CAGDTVGGGYVGYTDKLIF. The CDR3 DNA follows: TGTGCCGGTGACACCGTAGGTGGGGGATACGTGGGGTACACCGATAAACTCATCTTT.

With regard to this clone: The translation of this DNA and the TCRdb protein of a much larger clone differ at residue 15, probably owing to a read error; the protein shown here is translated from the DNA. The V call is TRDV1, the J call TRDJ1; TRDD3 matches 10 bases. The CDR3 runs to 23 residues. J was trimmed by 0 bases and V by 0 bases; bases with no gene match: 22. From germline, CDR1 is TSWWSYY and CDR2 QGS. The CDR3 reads CALGELKAFLRTGGCPHTDKLIF. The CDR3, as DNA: TGTGCTCTTGGGGAACTTAAGGCCTTCCTGCGTACTGGGGGATGTCCCCACACCGATAAACTCATCTTT.

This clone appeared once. In nucleotides, the CDR3 is TGTGCTCTTGGGGAACTAGATGCTGGGGGATACGGGGGCGATAAACTCATCTTT. Its protein is CALGELDAGGYGGDKLIF. The chain has TRDV1 and TRDJ1, with TRDD3 identical over 12 bases. The J gene, absent from TCRdb, was called here by matching the DNA to germline. The CDR3 is 18 residues long. The junction had 9 bases not matched to a gene; V was cut back by 0 bases and J by 4 bases. CDR1 TSWWSYY and CDR2 QGS come from the germline V gene.

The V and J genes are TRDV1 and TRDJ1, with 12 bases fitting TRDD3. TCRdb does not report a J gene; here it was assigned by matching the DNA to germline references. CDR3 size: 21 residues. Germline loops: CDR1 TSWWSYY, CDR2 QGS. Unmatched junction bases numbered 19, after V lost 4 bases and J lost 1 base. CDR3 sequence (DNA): TGTGCTCTTGGGGCGTCACCTCCCCAGTACTGGGGGATACTCATCACCGATAAACTCATCTTT. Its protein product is CALGASPPQYWGILITDKLIF.

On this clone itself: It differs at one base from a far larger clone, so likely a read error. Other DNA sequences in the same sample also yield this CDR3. CDR3 loop: CALGIEQPAYTDKLIF. In nucleotides, the CDR3 is TGCGCTCTTGGGATCGAACAGCCCGCATACACCGATAAACTCATCTTT. The chain employs TRDV1 and TRDJ1; possible D gene TRDD3, 5 bases. Germline-derived CDR1 and CDR2 are TSWWSYY and QGS. The CDR3 spans 16 residues.

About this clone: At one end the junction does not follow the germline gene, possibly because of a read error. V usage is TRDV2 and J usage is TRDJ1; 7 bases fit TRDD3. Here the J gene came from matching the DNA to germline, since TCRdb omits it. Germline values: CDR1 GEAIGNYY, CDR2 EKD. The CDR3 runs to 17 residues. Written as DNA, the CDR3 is TGCAGTGCCTGTGACGAGGGTACTGGGGTCGACACCGATAAACTCATCTTT. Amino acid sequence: CSACDEGTGVDTDKLIF.

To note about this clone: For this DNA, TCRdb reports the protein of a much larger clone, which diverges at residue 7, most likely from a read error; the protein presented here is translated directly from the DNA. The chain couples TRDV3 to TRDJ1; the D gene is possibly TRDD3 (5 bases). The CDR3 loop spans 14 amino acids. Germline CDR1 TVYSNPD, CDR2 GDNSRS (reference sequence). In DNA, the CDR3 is TGCTCACAGGGGGGCCCCCCGTACACCGATAAACTCATCTTT. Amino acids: CSQGGPPYTDKLIF.

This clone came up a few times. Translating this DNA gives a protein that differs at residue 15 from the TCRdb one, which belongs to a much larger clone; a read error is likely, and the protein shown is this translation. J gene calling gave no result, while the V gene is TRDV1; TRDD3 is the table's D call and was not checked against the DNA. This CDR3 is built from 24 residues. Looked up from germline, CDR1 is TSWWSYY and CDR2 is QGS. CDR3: CALGERDSLNHLLGGTVNTDKLIF. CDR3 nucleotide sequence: TGTGCTCTTGGGGAACGGGACTCCCTAAATCATTTACTGGGGGGTACGGTGAACACCGATAAACTTATCTTT.

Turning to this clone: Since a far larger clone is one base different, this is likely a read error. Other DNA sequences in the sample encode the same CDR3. The CDR3 protein is CACDPLGFKYTDKLIF. The CDR3, as DNA: TGTGCCTGTGACCCACTGGGGTTTAAGTACACCGATAAACTCATCTTT. V and J are TRDV2 and TRDJ1; 7 bases are shared with TRDD3. Per germline, CDR1 GEAIGNYY and CDR2 EKD. V trimming: 3 bases; J trimming: 0 bases; junction bases outside the gene matches: 9. The CDR3 totals 16 residues.

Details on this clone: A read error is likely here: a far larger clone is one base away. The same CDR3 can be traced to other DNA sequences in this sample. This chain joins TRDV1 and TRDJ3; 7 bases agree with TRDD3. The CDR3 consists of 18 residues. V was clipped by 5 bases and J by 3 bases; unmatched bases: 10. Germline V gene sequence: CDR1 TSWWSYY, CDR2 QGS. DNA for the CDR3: TGTGCTCTTGGGACCCGAGGATACGCTAACTGGGACACCCGACAGATGTTTTTC. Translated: CALGTRGYANWDTRQMFF.

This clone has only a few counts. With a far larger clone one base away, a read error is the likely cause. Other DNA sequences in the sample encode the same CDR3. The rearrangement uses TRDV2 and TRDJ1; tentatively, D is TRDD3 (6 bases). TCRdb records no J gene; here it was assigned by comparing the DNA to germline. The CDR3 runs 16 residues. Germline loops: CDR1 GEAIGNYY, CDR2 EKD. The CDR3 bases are TGTGCCTGTGACACCGTGGGGGCCTCGTACACTGATAAACTCATCTTT. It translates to CACDTVGASYTDKLIF.

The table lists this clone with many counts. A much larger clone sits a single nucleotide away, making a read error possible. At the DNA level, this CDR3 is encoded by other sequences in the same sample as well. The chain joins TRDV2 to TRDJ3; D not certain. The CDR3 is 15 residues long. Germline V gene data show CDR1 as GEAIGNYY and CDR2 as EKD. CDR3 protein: CACDTSTWDTRQMFF. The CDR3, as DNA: TGCGCCTGTGACACGTCTACCTGGGACACCCGACAGATGTTTTTC.

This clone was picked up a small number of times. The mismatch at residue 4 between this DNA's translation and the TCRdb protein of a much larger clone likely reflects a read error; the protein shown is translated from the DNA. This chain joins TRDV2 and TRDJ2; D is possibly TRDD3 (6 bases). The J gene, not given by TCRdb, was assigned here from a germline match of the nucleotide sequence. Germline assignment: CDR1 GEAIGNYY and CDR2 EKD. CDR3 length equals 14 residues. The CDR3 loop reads CACNTWGLTAQLFF. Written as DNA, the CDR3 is TGTGCCTGTAACACCTGGGGATTGACAGCACAACTCTTCTTT.

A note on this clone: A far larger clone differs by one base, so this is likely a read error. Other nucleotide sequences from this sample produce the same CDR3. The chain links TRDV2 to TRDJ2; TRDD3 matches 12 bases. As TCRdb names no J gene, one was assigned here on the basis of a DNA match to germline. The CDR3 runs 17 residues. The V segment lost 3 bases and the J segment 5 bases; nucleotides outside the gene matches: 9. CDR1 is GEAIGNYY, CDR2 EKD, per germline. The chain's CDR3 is CACDHVLGDTETAQLFF. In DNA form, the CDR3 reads TGTGCCTGTGACCACGTCCTGGGGGATACGGAAACAGCACAACTCTTCTTT.

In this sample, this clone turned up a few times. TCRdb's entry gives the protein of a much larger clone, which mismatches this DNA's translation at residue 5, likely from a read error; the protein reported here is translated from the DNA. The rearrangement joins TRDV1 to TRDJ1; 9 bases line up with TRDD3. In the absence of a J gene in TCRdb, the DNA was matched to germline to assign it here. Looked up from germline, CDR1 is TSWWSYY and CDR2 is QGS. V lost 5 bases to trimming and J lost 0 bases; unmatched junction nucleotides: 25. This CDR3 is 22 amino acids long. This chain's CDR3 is CALGYTLYSMTYWGTYTDKLIF. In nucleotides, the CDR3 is TGTGCTCTTGGGTACACCCTTTATTCCATGACGTACTGGGGGACTTACACCGATAAACTCATCTTT.

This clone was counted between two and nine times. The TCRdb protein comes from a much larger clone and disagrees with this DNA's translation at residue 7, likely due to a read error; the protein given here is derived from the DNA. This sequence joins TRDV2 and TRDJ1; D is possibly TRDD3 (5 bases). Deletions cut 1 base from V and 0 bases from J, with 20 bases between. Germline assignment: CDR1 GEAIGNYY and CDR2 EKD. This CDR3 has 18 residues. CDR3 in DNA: TGTGCCTGTGACACATCTATGACCTGGGCCCCGTACACCGATAAACTCATCTTT. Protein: CACDTSMTWAPYTDKLIF.

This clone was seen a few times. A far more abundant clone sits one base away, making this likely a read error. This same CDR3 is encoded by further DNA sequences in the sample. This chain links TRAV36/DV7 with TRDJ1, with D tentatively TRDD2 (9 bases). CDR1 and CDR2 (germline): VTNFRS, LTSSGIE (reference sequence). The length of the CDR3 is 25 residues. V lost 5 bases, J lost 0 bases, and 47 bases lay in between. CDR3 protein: CAVFLAFLPRGIWSLSTGYTDKLIF. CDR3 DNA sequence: TGTGCTGTTTTCTTAGCCTTCCTACCCCGGGGGATATGGTCACTGAGTACGGGGTACACCGATAAACTCATCTTT.

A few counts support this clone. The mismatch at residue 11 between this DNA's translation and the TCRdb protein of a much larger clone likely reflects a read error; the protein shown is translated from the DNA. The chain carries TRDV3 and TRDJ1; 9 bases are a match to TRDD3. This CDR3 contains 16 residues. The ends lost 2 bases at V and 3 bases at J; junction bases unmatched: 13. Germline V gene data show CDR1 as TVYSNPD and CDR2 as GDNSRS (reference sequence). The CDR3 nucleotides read TGTGCCTTTTGCGGGCGTACTGGGGGAAACGCCGATAAACTCATCTTT. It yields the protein CAFCGRTGGNADKLIF.

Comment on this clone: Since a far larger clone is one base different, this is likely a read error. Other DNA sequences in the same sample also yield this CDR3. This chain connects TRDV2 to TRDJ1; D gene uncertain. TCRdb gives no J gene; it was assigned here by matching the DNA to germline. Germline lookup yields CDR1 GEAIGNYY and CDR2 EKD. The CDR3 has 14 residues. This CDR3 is CACDSVGYSDKLIF. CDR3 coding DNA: TGCGCCTGTGACAGTGTGGGTTACTCCGATAAACTCATCTTT.

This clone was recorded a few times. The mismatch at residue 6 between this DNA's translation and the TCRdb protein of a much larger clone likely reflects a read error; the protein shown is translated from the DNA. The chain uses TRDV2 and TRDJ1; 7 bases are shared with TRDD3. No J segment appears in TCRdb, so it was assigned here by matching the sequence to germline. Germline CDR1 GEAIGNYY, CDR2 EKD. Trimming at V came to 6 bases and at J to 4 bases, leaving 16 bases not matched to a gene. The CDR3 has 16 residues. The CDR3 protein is CACFVQGDVPGDKLIF. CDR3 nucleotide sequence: TGTGCCTGTTTCGTACAGGGGGATGTCCCTGGCGATAAACTCATCTTT.

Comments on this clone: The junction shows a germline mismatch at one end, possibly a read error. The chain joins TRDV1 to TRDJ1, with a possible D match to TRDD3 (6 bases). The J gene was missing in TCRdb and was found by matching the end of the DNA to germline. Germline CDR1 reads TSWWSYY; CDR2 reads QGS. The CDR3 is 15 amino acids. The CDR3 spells CSGEMPILYTDKLIF. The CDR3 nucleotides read TGCTCTGGGGAAATGCCCATCCTGTACACCGATAAACTCATCTTT.

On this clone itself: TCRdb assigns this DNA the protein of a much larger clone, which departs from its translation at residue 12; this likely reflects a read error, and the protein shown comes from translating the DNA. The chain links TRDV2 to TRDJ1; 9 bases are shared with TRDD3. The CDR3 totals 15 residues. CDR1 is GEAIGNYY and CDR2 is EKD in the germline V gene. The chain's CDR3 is CACDSVGDRTDRLIF. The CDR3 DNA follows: TGTGCCTGTGACAGCGTGGGGGATAGGACCGATAGACTCATCTTC.

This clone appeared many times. CDR3 coding DNA: TGTGCCTGTGACACTCTAAGGGACTGGACTCAGGAGGGGGATACGCGGACCGATAAACTCATCTTT. It codes for CACDTLRDWTQEGDTRTDKLIF. This chain uses TRDV2 with TRDJ1; 10 nucleotides align to TRDD3. No J gene was available from TCRdb, and it was assigned here by a germline match of the DNA. CDR3 length equals 22 residues. The V gene's germline CDR1 is GEAIGNYY and CDR2 EKD. V shed 1 base, J shed 2 bases, and the junction held 24 bases outside the gene matches.

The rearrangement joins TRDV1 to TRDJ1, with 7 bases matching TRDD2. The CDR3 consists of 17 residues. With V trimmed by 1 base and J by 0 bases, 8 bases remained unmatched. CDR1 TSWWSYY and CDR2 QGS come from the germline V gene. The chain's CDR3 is CALGEQGPSSYTDKLIF. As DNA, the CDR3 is TGTGCTCTTGGGGAACAGGGTCCTTCCTCTTACACCGATAAACTCATCTTT.